This T cell receptor (beta chain) emerged from a study of long-term antiretroviral therapy in people with HIV. Study-level findings and limits: Pre-ART-expanded clones dominated the repertoire at all time points. Nothing was known about ART adherence, viral resistance or changes in therapy. Although diversity increased after ART, it remained lower than in transplant donor controls.

This clone was found once. Its antigen is undetermined. Researchers ran immunoSEQ v3.0 at survey level. The method was immunoSEQ multiplex PCR; TCRdb's version includes in-frame clones alone and lacks a portion of them. The table lists about 24,000 clones, under 90% of them singletons. CDR3 size: 11 residues. V was pared by 7 bases and J by 5 bases, with 6 bases between. Germline lookup yields CDR1 SGHRS and CDR2 YFSETQ. The sequencing used unsorted PBMCs, collected at the start of antiretroviral therapy, before treatment. The chain links TRBV5-1 to TRBJ2-2, with no clear D. The sequence was collected from a woman aged 18-30 years with HIV. CDR3 sequence: CASLGTGELFF. CDR3 DNA: TGCGCCAGCTTAGGTACCGGGGAGCTGTTTTTT.